Sequencing of this TCR beta chain was carried out in a study of shared clonotypes between healthy human individuals. Findings and limits, study-wide: The study found lower generation probabilities in non-shared clonotypes than in those shared by all four donors.

Worth noting for this clone: Its antigen is undetermined.

Repertoires were generated with immunoSEQ multiplex PCR, while TCRdb's copy carries only in-frame clones and drops some. The table has more than 2 million clones, under 97% seen once; the top ten hold 0.1% to 0.15%. The CDR3 is 12 amino acids. V lost 0 bases, J lost 5 bases, and 8 bases lay in between. Looked up from germline, CDR1 is GTSNPN and CDR2 is SVGIG (reference sequence). The donor cohort consisted entirely of Caucasian adults residing in Nashville, Tennessee. Sequenced sample: naive CD4+ T cells sorted from blood. The subset was: CD45RA+ positively selected. The origin of this receptor is a man between 18 and 35 years old in good health. The rearrangement joins TRBV30 to TRBJ2-7; D not resolved. CDR3 in amino acids: CAWSVSRDEQYF. The CDR3 region has the DNA TGTGCCTGGAGTGTTTCAAGGGACGAGCAGTACTTC.